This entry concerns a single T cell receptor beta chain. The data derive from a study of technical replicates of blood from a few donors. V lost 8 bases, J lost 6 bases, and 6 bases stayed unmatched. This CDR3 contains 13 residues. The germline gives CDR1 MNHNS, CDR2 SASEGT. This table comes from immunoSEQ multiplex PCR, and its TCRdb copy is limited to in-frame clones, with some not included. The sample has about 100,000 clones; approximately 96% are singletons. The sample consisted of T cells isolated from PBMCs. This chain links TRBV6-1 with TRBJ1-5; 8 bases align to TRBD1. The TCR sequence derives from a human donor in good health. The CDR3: CASFGQGGQPQHF. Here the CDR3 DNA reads TGTGCCAGCTTCGGACAGGGCGGTCAGCCCCAGCATTTT.